Below, 32 T cell receptor beta chains from the same sample are listed, as sequenced in a study of CD8 T cells in Susac syndrome. RNA, at about 0.5 to 1 ug, was reverse transcribed with random hexamers. TCRdb ran MiXCR on the immunoSEQ multiplex PCR reads and lists one entry per CDR3 protein. The sample has about 280,000 distinct CDR3 sequences; around 84% are singletons. The sample taken for sequencing was CD8+ T cells from PBMCs. The source is a human donor with multiple sclerosis.

This clonotype was observed a handful of times. J is TRBJ1-1 and V is TRBV6-1, with D maybe TRBD1 (6 bases). Deletions cut 6 bases from V and 6 bases from J, with 11 bases between. The CDR3 has 12 residues. Germline CDR1 MNHNS, CDR2 SASEGT. CDR3 DNA: TGTGCCAGCAGACAGGGACGCTCTGAAGCTTTCTTT. Translation gives CASRQGRSEAFF.

The V gene is TRBV27, the J gene TRBJ1-1; D might be TRBD1 (5 bases). The CDR3 sequence is 16 residues long. Between the trimmed V and J ends, which lost 3 bases and 1 base, there was a span of 15 bases. CDR1 is MNHEY and CDR2 is SMNVEV in the germline V gene (reference sequence). The CDR3 sequence: CASSFGPSGGNTEAFF. DNA of the CDR3: TGTGCCAGCAGTTTTGGGCCCTCTGGGGGGAACACTGAAGCTTTCTTT.

The chain has TRBV5-1 and TRBJ1-3; TRBD1 is a possible D gene (6 bases). Between the trimmed V and J ends, which lost 0 bases and 1 base, there was a span of 14 bases. Germline values: CDR1 SGHRS, CDR2 YFSETQ. This CDR3 region has 17 residues. The CDR3 is CASSLDPGAGSGNTIYF. In DNA form, the CDR3 reads TGCGCCAGCAGCTTGGATCCGGGGGCCGGATCTGGAAACACCATATATTTT.

The chain is built from TRBV27 and TRBJ1-1; D ambiguous. The CDR3 runs 13 residues. Germline V gives CDR1 MNHEY, CDR2 SMNVEV (reference sequence). Trimming took off 2 bases at V and 3 bases at J, with 7 bases between the two ends. In DNA, the CDR3 is TGTGCCAGCAGTTTAGTCCGGGACACTGAAGCTTTCTTT. Encoded protein: CASSLVRDTEAFF.

The V call is TRBV6-5, the J call TRBJ1-1, with D perhaps TRBD1 (5 bases). From germline, CDR1 is MNHEY and CDR2 SVGAGI. V was trimmed by 2 bases and J by 7 bases, leaving 14 bases between them. The CDR3 is 14 residues long. The CDR3 sequence is CASSYPGGVGEAFF. CDR3 coding DNA: TGTGCCAGCAGTTACCCGGGGGGTGTGGGTGAAGCTTTCTTT.

This clonotype is a singleton in its sample. The chain carries TRBV15 and TRBJ2-5; D is perhaps TRBD2 (7 bases). The CDR3 runs to 14 residues. CDR1 and CDR2 from the germline V gene are LNHNV and YYDKDF (reference sequence). The V and J ends lost 4 bases and 5 bases respectively, with 14 bases between them. Here the CDR3 reads CATSTLRGGETQYF. The CDR3 nucleotides are TGTGCCACCAGCACCCTGAGGGGGGGGGAGACCCAGTACTTC.

This rearrangement joins TRBV6-2 or TRBV6-3 to TRBJ2-5, with a tentative D call TRBD2 (7 bases). CDR3 length: 16 amino acids. Germline assignment: CDR1 MNHEY and CDR2 SVGEGT. V gave up 0 bases and J gave up 1 base, with 12 bases separating them. DNA for the CDR3: TGTGCCAGCAGTTACTCGAGGGGGAGGGTCCAAGAGACCCAGTACTTC. It is translated as CASSYSRGRVQETQYF.

This CDR3 is CASSPSWGETYEQYF. The CDR3, as DNA: TGTGCCAGCAGTCCATCCTGGGGGGAAACCTACGAGCAGTACTTC. The chain joins TRBV2 to TRBJ2-7; maybe TRBD2 (6 bases). The CDR3 is made up of 15 amino acids. The V and J ends lost 5 bases and 2 bases respectively, with 16 bases between them. Per germline, CDR1 SNHLY and CDR2 FYNNEI.

The chain is built from TRBV6-6 and TRBJ2-7; D unclear. The CDR3 loop spans 13 amino acids. V was pared by 6 bases and J by 1 base, with 10 bases between. Germline CDR1 and CDR2: MNHNY and SVGAGI (reference sequence). The chain's CDR3 is CASSLTASYEQYF. For the CDR3, the DNA is TGTGCCAGCAGCTTAACGGCTTCCTACGAGCAGTACTTC.

This CDR3 is CSARDGTENTGELFF. The CDR3 DNA reads as TGCAGTGCTAGAGACGGGACAGAGAACACCGGGGAGCTGTTTTTT. The chain combines TRBV20-1 with TRBJ2-2, with 7 nucleotides matching TRBD1. The CDR3 runs to 15 residues. The J segment lost 1 base and the V segment lost 0 bases, leaving 2 bases of the junction unmatched. Germline-derived CDR1 and CDR2 are DFQATT and SNEGSKA (reference sequence).

V usage is TRBV12-3 or TRBV12-4 and J usage is TRBJ2-3, with 14 bases lining up with TRBD2. The CDR3 is 15 residues long. Trimming cost V 5 bases and J 4 bases; bases outside gene matches: 2. CDR3 sequence reads: CASSGTSGSPDTQYF. CDR3 in DNA: TGTGCCAGCAGTGGGACTAGCGGGAGCCCAGATACGCAGTATTTT.

CDR3 bases: TGTGCCAGCAGGGGGGACGGGGGCTCTGGAAACACCATATATTTT. It translates to CASRGDGGSGNTIYF. V is TRBV9 and J is TRBJ1-3; tentatively, D is TRBD1 (5 bases). The CDR3 runs to 15 residues. CDR1 and CDR2 (germline): SGDLS, YYNGEE. Trimming removed 5 bases from V and 0 bases from J, with 12 bases in between.

In its sample, this clonotype was seen a few times. A junction end diverges from the germline sequence, so it may reflect a read error. The CDR3 here is CASSPGTGESYEQYF. The CDR3 coding sequence is TGTGCTAGCAGCCCCGGGACAGGGGAATCCTACGAGCAGTACTTC. The chain combines TRBV7-7 with TRBJ2-7, with TRBD1 matching 10 bases. The CDR3 extends over 15 amino acids. The germline V gene encodes CDR1 SSHAT and CDR2 FNYEAQ (reference sequence).

V gene TRBV27 combines with J gene TRBJ2-7; D perhaps matches TRBD1 (6 bases). With 2 bases removed from V and 2 bases from J, the gap between germline ends came to 16 bases. There are 16 residues in the CDR3. Germline V CDR1 and CDR2: MNHEY, SMNVEV (reference sequence). CDR3 DNA: TGTGCCAGCAGTTTAAACTCAGGGGATGAAACCTACGAGCAGTACTTC. This gives the protein CASSLNSGDETYEQYF.

V gene TRBV27 combines with J gene TRBJ1-6; no firm D call. CDR3 length: 15 amino acids. V lost 8 bases to trimming and J lost 0 bases, with 11 bases between them. Germline V gives CDR1 MNHEY, CDR2 SMNVEV (reference sequence). The CDR3 spells CASCRVGSYNSPLHF. The CDR3 DNA follows: TGTGCCAGCTGTCGTGTTGGCTCCTATAATTCACCCCTCCACTTT.

J is TRBJ1-1 and V is TRBV14, with TRBD1 identical over 9 bases. This CDR3 has 15 residues. Germline lookup yields CDR1 SGHDN and CDR2 FVKESK. The V gene end was trimmed by 2 bases and the J gene end by 3 bases; junction bases not matched to a gene: 4. The CDR3 spells CASSQRTGVYTEAFF. The CDR3 DNA follows: TGTGCCAGCAGCCAACGGACAGGGGTATACACTGAAGCTTTCTTT.

The chain has TRBV6-5 and TRBJ1-1; 7 nucleotides line up with TRBD1. The CDR3 sequence is 13 residues long. Germline V lookup: CDR1 MNHEY, CDR2 SVGAGI. Losses at the gene ends were 5 bases for V and 7 bases for J; bases not matched to a gene: 7. The CDR3 loop is CASSHGTAREAFF. In DNA, the CDR3 is TGTGCCAGCAGTCACGGGACAGCCCGTGAAGCTTTCTTT.

This chain joins TRBV6-1 and TRBJ2-1; D call uncertain. V lost 0 bases to trimming and J lost 1 base, with 7 bases between them. The CDR3 extends over 15 amino acids. Germline CDR1 MNHNS, CDR2 SASEGT. The CDR3 loop is CASSEAWSSYNEQFF. CDR3 nucleotides: TGTGCCAGCAGTGAAGCATGGAGTTCCTACAATGAGCAGTTCTTC.

This sequence joins TRBV12-3 or TRBV12-4 and TRBJ2-5; TRBD2 aligns across 7 bases. This CDR3 is built from 14 residues. Trimming took 4 bases from V and 5 from J; bases not matched to a gene: 7. The CDR3 bases are TGTGCCAGCAGTTCCGTCGGGGGAGGGGAGACCCAGTACTTC. As protein: CASSSVGGGETQYF.

The genes are TRBV6-5 and TRBJ2-1, with D tentatively TRBD1 (7 bases). Germline CDR1 reads MNHEY; CDR2 reads SVGAGI. CDR3 length: 14 residues. With 5 bases removed from V and 12 bases from J, the gap between germline ends came to 20 bases. CDR3 residues: CASSHPRPQGGQFF. The CDR3 DNA reads as TGTGCCAGCAGTCACCCCCGGCCCCAGGGGGGGCAGTTCTTC.

This clonotype was counted once. V gene TRBV27 combines with J gene TRBJ2-7; 7 bases fit TRBD1. The CDR3 extends over 12 amino acids. J gave up 3 bases and V 11 bases, and 7 bases lay outside the gene matches. Germline assignment: CDR1 MNHEY and CDR2 SMNVEV (reference sequence). DNA of the CDR3: TGTGCCGTACAGGGGTCCAGCTACGAGCAGTACTTC. Protein: CAVQGSSYEQYF.

The V call is TRBV27, the J call TRBJ2-1; the D is unclear. V dropped 1 base and J dropped 5 bases, with 12 bases sitting between them. Germline assignment: CDR1 MNHEY and CDR2 SMNVEV (reference sequence). CDR3 length equals 15 residues. CDR3 sequence reads: CASSLFDPSDNEQFF. The CDR3 coding sequence is TGTGCCAGCAGTTTATTCGACCCCTCGGACAATGAGCAGTTCTTC.

The V and J genes are TRBV28 and TRBJ2-5, with TRBD2 matching 11 bases. This CDR3 has 18 residues. Looked up from germline, CDR1 is MDHEN and CDR2 is SYDVKM. After removal of 4 bases from V and 2 bases from J, the junction contained 12 bases not matched to a gene. This CDR3 reads CASSYGDLAGGPQETQYF. In DNA, the CDR3 is TGTGCCAGCAGTTATGGAGACTTAGCGGGAGGGCCTCAAGAGACCCAGTACTTC.

This clonotype was detected only a few times. The CDR3 DNA reads as TGTGCCAGCAGCTTGGAGGCTAGCGGGTTTTACTTC. Translation gives CASSLEASGFYF. The chain carries TRBV5-4 and TRBJ2-7; 8 nucleotides align to TRBD2. The CDR3 totals 12 residues. Germline-derived CDR1 and CDR2 are SGHNT and YYREEE (reference sequence). V shed 0 bases and J 13 bases; nucleotides not matched to a gene: 6.

The chain is built from TRBV7-9 and TRBJ2-1; D call uncertain. This CDR3 is 10 amino acids long. Germline CDR1 is SEHNR and CDR2 is FQNEAQ (reference sequence). V was trimmed by 0 bases and J by 15 bases, leaving 6 bases between them. CDR3 in amino acids: CASSLARLFF. CDR3 nucleotides: TGTGCCAGCAGCTTAGCGCGTTTGTTCTTC.

This chain uses TRBV6-5 with TRBJ1-1; no clear D. V lost 0 bases and J lost 4, with 15 bases in between. This CDR3 spans 16 amino acids. Germline CDR1 is MNHEY and CDR2 is SVGAGI. This chain's CDR3 is CASSYSVLYRVTEAFF. The CDR3 DNA reads as TGTGCCAGCAGTTACTCGGTACTCTACAGAGTCACTGAAGCTTTCTTT.

The chain is built from TRBV19 and TRBJ1-5, with D hard to call. The germline gives CDR1 LNHDA, CDR2 SQIVND (reference sequence). This CDR3 has 12 residues. The V end lost 9 bases, the J end lost 4 bases, and 10 bases lay between the germline ends. The CDR3 is CASRLFNQPQHF. Written as DNA, the CDR3 is TGTGCCAGCCGGCTATTTAATCAGCCCCAGCATTTT.

V usage is TRBV28 and J usage is TRBJ2-7; D is unresolved. Trimming left V 6 bases short and J 2 bases short, with 8 bases between. CDR3 length: 12 amino acids. Germline values: CDR1 MDHEN, CDR2 SYDVKM. CDR3 region: CASSPQPYEQYF. The CDR3 DNA follows: TGTGCCAGCAGCCCCCAGCCCTACGAGCAGTACTTC.

The chain combines TRBV9 with TRBJ2-1, with 7 bases matching TRBD2. The CDR3 contains 18 residues. Looked up from germline, CDR1 is SGDLS and CDR2 is YYNGEE. Germline trimming cut 2 bases from V and 0 bases from J; bases unmatched to any gene: 11. Here the CDR3 DNA reads TGTGCCAGCAGCGTCCGTAGTTCGGGAGGATACTCCTACAATGAGCAGTTCTTC. Translation: CASSVRSSGGYSYNEQFF.

This clonotype has a single count. The chain couples TRBV19 to TRBJ1-1; D gene unclear. The V end was cut by 5 bases, the J end by 1 base, with 11 bases between. CDR3 length: 14 amino acids. Germline V gene sequence: CDR1 LNHDA, CDR2 SQIVND (reference sequence). As DNA, the CDR3 is TGTGCCAGTAGTCGACACCCTGCGAACACTGAAGCTTTCTTT. It is translated as CASSRHPANTEAFF.

The gene calls are TRBV29-1 and TRBJ2-7; 7 bases fit TRBD2. V shed 6 bases and J 3 bases; nucleotides not matched to a gene: 8. Germline CDR1 SQVTM, CDR2 ANQGSEA. This CDR3 has 13 residues. The CDR3 DNA follows: TGCAGCGTCCGGGGCGGGAGTTTCTACGAGCAGTACTTC. It is translated as CSVRGGSFYEQYF.

The chain joins TRBV9 to TRBJ1-1; 10 positions match TRBD1. The CDR3 has 14 residues. Trimming removed 4 bases from V and 3 bases from J; junction bases left unmatched: 3. Germline CDR1 and CDR2: SGDLS and YYNGEE. The CDR3 DNA is TGTGCCAGCAGCTCCGGGACAGGGGACACTGAAGCTTTCTTT. Encoded protein: CASSSGTGDTEAFF.